This TCR beta chain was sequenced in a study of T-cell reconstitution after alpha-beta-depleted transplantation in children. V lost 5 bases to trimming and J lost 3 bases, with 14 bases between them. The CDR3 length is 15 residues. Germline V gene sequence: CDR1 SGHTA, CDR2 FQGNSA. Unique molecular identifiers were incorporated when the TCRbeta library was constructed. TCRdb re-analysed the PCR reads in MiXCR, keeping a single row per CDR3 protein. The sample has more than 550,000 distinct CDR3 sequences, 8% to 11% seen once. The sample here was PBMCs from the stem cell graft donor, taken from the stem cell graft. The chain combines TRBV7-2 with TRBJ1-5, with D uncertain. The clonotype comes from a human donor who donated a stem cell graft to a child with acute myeloid leukemia. The CDR3 region has the DNA TGTGCCAGCAGCACGGGTGTCGGCGCCAATCAGCCCCAGCATTTT. This sequence encodes CASSTGVGANQPQHF.